The 27 T cell receptor beta chains in this list originate from one sample, sequenced in a study of early T cells in non-severe SARS-CoV-2 infection. TCRdb analysed the 5' RACE reads with MiXCR anew, one entry per CDR3 protein. The sample has around 81,000 distinct CDR3 sequences, around 15% seen once. The sequenced material came from whole blood. These TCRs come from an adult who was a healthcare worker with PCR-confirmed SARS-CoV-2 infection or an uninfected control (not recorded which).

This clonotype came up many times. V gene TRBV20-1 combines with J gene TRBJ2-5; TRBD2 is a possible D gene (7 bases). Germline V CDR1 and CDR2: DFQATT, SNEGSKA (reference sequence). The CDR3 spans 14 residues. V lost 5 bases to trimming and J lost 4 bases, with 17 bases between them. CDR3 in DNA: TGCAGTGCTCCTCTAGGCGGGGGCCGAGAGACCCAGTACTTC. Protein product: CSAPLGGGRETQYF.

This clonotype showed up just a few times. This chain uses TRBV3-1 with TRBJ1-1; a weak D match, TRBD1 (6 bases). V lost 3 bases and J lost 8, with 10 bases in between. Germline lookup yields CDR1 LGHDT and CDR2 YNNKEL (reference sequence). This CDR3 region has 12 residues. As DNA, the CDR3 is TGTGCCAGCAGCCAGGGTACAGGGGAAGCTTTCTTT. Encoded protein: CASSQGTGEAFF.

This clonotype was counted at least ten times. The chain is built from TRBV7-3 and TRBJ2-1; 10 nucleotides agree with TRBD1. The junction had 12 bases not matched to a gene; V was cut back by 5 bases and J by 5 bases. CDR3 size: 17 residues. Germline CDR1 and CDR2: SGHTA and FQGTGA. CDR3 sequence: CASSQPGQGKVDNEQFF. CDR3 nucleotide sequence: TGTGCCAGCAGCCAGCCGGGACAGGGGAAGGTTGACAATGAGCAGTTCTTC.

This clonotype occurred many times. This rearrangement joins TRBV12-3 or TRBV12-4 to TRBJ2-3; 8 bases are a match to TRBD1. The CDR3 loop spans 14 amino acids. V was clipped by 4 bases and J by 4 bases; unmatched bases: 4. The CDR3 reads CASSSGGEADTQYF. For the CDR3, the DNA is TGTGCCAGCAGTTCAGGGGGCGAGGCAGATACGCAGTATTTT.

The chain employs TRBV19 and TRBJ1-4, with 8 bases fitting TRBD1. The CDR3 has 16 amino acids. V lost 7 bases and J lost 8; bases outside the gene matches: 15. The germline V gene encodes CDR1 LNHDA and CDR2 SQIVND (reference sequence). The CDR3 protein is CASNRRGREVGEKLFF. DNA for the CDR3: TGTGCCAGTAACCGCAGGGGGCGGGAAGTAGGAGAAAAACTGTTTTTT.

V is TRBV28 and J is TRBJ2-5; D is ambiguous. Germline values: CDR1 MDHEN, CDR2 SYDVKM. V lost 4 bases and J lost 4, with 16 bases in between. The CDR3 extends over 15 amino acids. In nucleotides, the CDR3 is TGTGCCAGCAGTTCCTACACCCGAGGTGGAGAGACCCAGTACTTC. It encodes CASSSYTRGGETQYF.

The table lists this clonotype with a few counts. The genes are TRBV20-1 and TRBJ2-7, with a tentative D call TRBD1 (5 bases). V dropped 3 bases and J dropped 5 bases, with 11 bases sitting between them. The CDR3 is made up of 12 amino acids. The germline CDR1 and CDR2 sequences are DFQATT and SNEGSKA (reference sequence). The CDR3 loop is CSARGSRDEQYF. CDR3 DNA sequence: TGCAGTGCTAGGGGGTCCAGGGACGAGCAGTACTTC.

The CDR3 DNA is TGTGCCAGCAGTGAATACGGGGTGTCCTACAATGAGCAGTTCTTC. Translating it yields CASSEYGVSYNEQFF. V gene TRBV2 combines with J gene TRBJ2-1, with TRBD2 as a possible D gene (5 bases). Germline CDR1 reads SNHLY; CDR2 reads FYNNEI. V was clipped by 2 bases and J by 1 base, with 9 bases between them. The CDR3 is 15 amino acids.

The rearrangement links TRBV20-1 to TRBJ2-7; possibly TRBD2 for D (7 bases). Trimming pared 0 bases from V and 4 bases from J, leaving 13 bases between. Per the germline V gene, CDR1 is DFQATT and CDR2 is SNEGSKA (reference sequence). The length of the CDR3 is 14 residues. The CDR3 region has the DNA TGCAGTGCTAGAGACCTGGGGGGGGCGTACGAGCAGTACTTC. Translating gives CSARDLGGAYEQYF.

This clonotype has only a few counts. The chain combines TRBV5-1 with TRBJ2-5, with D uncertain. CDR1 is SGHRS and CDR2 is YFSETQ in the germline V gene. Trimming took off 0 bases at V and 1 base at J, with 7 bases between the two ends. This CDR3 has 14 residues. CDR3 nucleotides: TGCGCCAGCAGCTTGGTCGGTTTCCAAGAGACCCAGTACTTC. Amino acid sequence: CASSLVGFQETQYF.

This clonotype appeared many times. The chain combines TRBV7-3 with TRBJ1-1; D gene uncertain. The CDR3 has 13 amino acids. Germline CDR1 reads SGHTA; CDR2 reads FQGTGA. Trimming shortened V by 5 bases and J by 3 bases, and 10 bases separated the two germline ends. The CDR3 is CASSPALHTEAFF. The DNA of the CDR3 is TGTGCCAGCAGCCCGGCCCTCCACACTGAAGCTTTCTTT. The full variable domain, in which reference TRBV7-3 and TRBJ1-1 provide the parts outside the CDR3, is GAGVSQTPSNKVTEKGKYVELRCDPISGHTALYWYRQSLGQGPEFLIYFQGTGAADDSGLPNDRFFAVRPEGSVSTLKIQRTERGDSAVYLCASSPALHTEAFFGQGTRLTVV.

This clonotype was observed a few times. The V and J genes are TRBV12-3 or TRBV12-4 and TRBJ2-1; TRBD1 agrees at 8 bases. Germline trimming cut 4 bases from V and 16 bases from J; bases unmatched to any gene: 12. The CDR3 length is 13 residues. The CDR3 nucleotides are TGTGCCAGCAGTTATGACCCAGGGGGCGCAGAATTCTTC. It yields the protein CASSYDPGGAEFF.

This chain uses TRBV7-9 with TRBJ2-3; 8 nucleotides agree with TRBD1. Trimming cost V 2 bases and J 4 bases; bases outside gene matches: 2. This CDR3 has 14 residues. CDR1 and CDR2 from the germline V gene are SEHNR and FQNEAQ (reference sequence). For the CDR3, the DNA is TGTGCCAGCAGCTTAACAGGGGGGTCAGATACGCAGTATTTT. It translates to CASSLTGGSDTQYF. The full variable domain, with the rest looked up from reference TRBV7-9 and TRBJ2-3, is DTGVSQNPRHKITKRGQNVTFRCDPISEHNRLYWYRQTLGQGPEFLTYFQNEAQLEKSRLLSDRFSAERPKGSFSTLEIQRTEQGDSAMYLCASSLTGGSDTQYFGPGTRLTVL.

This rearrangement joins TRBV24-1 to TRBJ2-2; D may be TRBD1 (5 bases). With 4 bases removed from V and 5 bases from J, the gap between germline ends came to 13 bases. CDR3 size: 15 residues. Germline V gives CDR1 KGHDR, CDR2 SFDVKD. This CDR3 is CATSDPRDWTGELFF. DNA of the CDR3: TGTGCCACCAGTGACCCCAGGGATTGGACCGGGGAGCTGTTTTTT.

The rearrangement links TRBV5-1 to TRBJ2-3, with a possible D match to TRBD1 (6 bases). This CDR3 has 12 residues. Germline V CDR1 and CDR2: SGHRS, YFSETQ. Trimming left V 4 bases short and J 6 bases short, with 9 bases between. CDR3 in amino acids: CASSLRGDTQYF. In nucleotides, the CDR3 is TGCGCCAGCAGCCTGAGGGGGGATACGCAGTATTTT. The whole variable domain, remainder taken from reference TRBV5-1 and TRBJ2-3, is KAGVTQTPRYLIKTRGQQVTLSCSPISGHRSVSWYQQTPGQGLQFLFEYFSETQRNKGNFPGRFSGRQFSNSRSEMNVSTLELGDSALYLCASSLRGDTQYFGPGTRLTVL.

Only a few counts were recorded for this clonotype. This chain connects TRBV11-1 to TRBJ2-2; D uncertain. Germline CDR1 and CDR2: SGHAT and FQDESV (reference sequence). This CDR3 is 14 amino acids long. V lost 5 bases to trimming and J lost 4 bases, with 11 bases between them. DNA of the CDR3: TGTGCCAGCAGCCCCCATCGATCCACCGGGGAGCTGTTTTTT. Its protein is CASSPHRSTGELFF.

V gene TRBV7-9 combines with J gene TRBJ1-4, with 7 bases identical to TRBD1. The germline V gene encodes CDR1 SEHNR and CDR2 FQNEAQ (reference sequence). This CDR3 is 17 amino acids long. Trimming cost V 5 bases and J 0 bases; bases outside gene matches: 9. CDR3: CASSPREGAATNEKLFF. CDR3 in DNA: TGTGCCAGCAGCCCCCGGGAGGGGGCTGCAACTAATGAAAAACTGTTTTTT. The whole variable domain, remainder taken from reference TRBV7-9 and TRBJ1-4, is DTGVSQNPRHKITKRGQNVTFRCDPISEHNRLYWYRQTLGQGPEFLTYFQNEAQLEKSRLLSDRFSAERPKGSFSTLEIQRTEQGDSAMYLCASSPREGAATNEKLFFGSGTQLSVL.

This clonotype was picked up a small number of times. The chain recombines TRBV29-1 with TRBJ2-5; tentative D call: TRBD1 (6 bases). The CDR3 covers 12 residues. V was shortened by 4 bases and J by 4 bases, with 10 bases between the two germline ends. Germline loops: CDR1 SQVTM, CDR2 ANQGSEA. Here the CDR3 DNA reads TGCAGCGTTGTTATAGGGGGAGAGACCCAGTACTTC. Translating it yields CSVVIGGETQYF.

This clonotype has at least ten counts. The V and J genes are TRBV5-5 and TRBJ2-6; D might be TRBD1 (6 bases). This CDR3 spans 15 amino acids. CDR1 and CDR2 from the germline V gene are SGHKS and YYEKEE (reference sequence). Trimming removed 0 bases from V and 2 bases from J, with 6 bases in between. The CDR3 nucleotides are TGTGCCAGCAGCTTGGCAGGGGCTGGGGCCAACGTCCTGACTTTC. Amino acids: CASSLAGAGANVLTF.

The rearrangement links TRBV20-1 to TRBJ1-1, with 11 bases matching TRBD1. Germline trimming cut 2 bases from V and 0 bases from J; bases unmatched to any gene: 14. Per germline, CDR1 DFQATT and CDR2 SNEGSKA (reference sequence). This CDR3 region has 19 residues. The chain's CDR3 is CSARPNPGQGELLNTEAFF. The CDR3 DNA reads as TGCAGTGCTAGACCCAACCCGGGACAGGGGGAATTGTTGAACACTGAAGCTTTCTTT.

This chain's CDR3 is CASSLPGEAFF. CDR3 coding DNA: TGTGCCAGCAGCCTGCCTGGGGAAGCTTTCTTT. The chain joins TRBV7-2 to TRBJ1-1; D gene ambiguous. V gave up 5 bases and J gave up 8 bases, with 9 bases separating them. This CDR3 region has 11 residues. Looked up from germline, CDR1 is SGHTA and CDR2 is FQGNSA.

The sample holds a few counts of this clonotype. This sequence joins TRBV29-1 and TRBJ2-2; 7 nucleotides line up with TRBD2. CDR1 is SQVTM and CDR2 is ANQGSEA in the germline V gene. Trimming at V came to 6 bases and at J to 3 bases, leaving 4 bases not matched to a gene. This CDR3 spans 13 amino acids. The CDR3 DNA reads as TGCAGCGTGCATCGGGAGGACACCGGGGAGCTGTTTTTT. This gives the protein CSVHREDTGELFF.

The V call is TRBV7-9, the J call TRBJ2-7; tentatively, D is TRBD1 (6 bases). V lost 0 bases and J 1 base, leaving 10 bases between the germline ends. Per germline, CDR1 SEHNR and CDR2 FQNEAQ (reference sequence). CDR3 length: 15 residues. The CDR3 DNA reads as TGTGCCAGCAGCTTAGCGCAGGGGCCGTCCTACGAGCAGTACTTC. This encodes CASSLAQGPSYEQYF. The full variable domain, with the rest looked up from reference TRBV7-9 and TRBJ2-7, is DTGVSQNPRHKITKRGQNVTFRCDPISEHNRLYWYRQTLGQGPEFLTYFQNEAQLEKSRLLSDRFSAERPKGSFSTLEIQRTEQGDSAMYLCASSLAQGPSYEQYFGPGTRLTVT.

This clonotype was found many times. The chain joins TRBV10-3 to TRBJ2-5; D gene ambiguous. V lost 0 bases, J lost 1 base, and 9 bases lay in between. CDR1 and CDR2 (germline): ENHRY, SYGVKD. The CDR3 length is 15 residues. The CDR3 DNA reads TGTGCCATCAGTGAGTCAGCCAGATCCCAAGAGACCCAGTACTTC. Protein sequence: CAISESARSQETQYF.

Relative to its sample, this clonotype is medium-sized (0.01 to 0.1%). Here the CDR3 reads CSVEGTGTPGANVLTF. The CDR3 DNA reads TGCAGCGTTGAAGGAACAGGGACCCCTGGGGCCAACGTCCTGACTTTC. The chain couples TRBV29-1 to TRBJ2-6; TRBD1 is a possible D gene (6 bases). The CDR3 has 16 residues. CDR1 is SQVTM, CDR2 ANQGSEA, per germline. V was pared by 1 base and J by 2 bases, with 12 bases between.

CDR3 sequence reads: CASSADRGRFSATNEKLFF. Written as DNA, the CDR3 is TGTGCCAGCAGTGCAGACAGGGGGCGGTTTAGTGCAACTAATGAAAAACTGTTTTTT. This rearrangement joins TRBV28 to TRBJ1-4; 10 bases agree with TRBD1. The V gene end was trimmed by 5 bases and the J gene end by 0 bases; junction bases not matched to a gene: 12. Germline-derived CDR1 and CDR2 are MDHEN and SYDVKM. The CDR3 loop spans 19 amino acids.

This clonotype was counted a few times. The rearrangement uses TRBV7-2 and TRBJ2-2; D gene ambiguous. This CDR3 has 15 residues. The germline V and J ends were trimmed by 1 base and 0 bases, with 6 bases remaining between them. CDR1 and CDR2 from the germline V gene are SGHTA and FQGNSA. The CDR3 DNA follows: TGTGCCAGCAGCTTAGTTCTTACGAACACCGGGGAGCTGTTTTTT. It specifies CASSLVLTNTGELFF.